This entry concerns a single T cell receptor (beta chain). What it binds is not known. The data stem from a study of identical twins. Study-wide results and caveats: The study found weaker excess twin sharing in beta out-of-frame sequences. Partial confounding of zero-insertion analyses by invariant MAIT and iNKT cells was possible.

The CDR3 extends over 14 amino acids. The germline V gene encodes CDR1 WNHNN and CDR2 SYGVQD (reference sequence). With 4 bases removed from V and 1 base from J, the gap between germline ends came to 7 bases. One entry per CDR3 protein results from TCRdb running MiXCR on the 5' RACE reads. The sample contains roughly 350,000 distinct CDR3 sequences, 10% to 15% of which appear only once. This sample also belongs to another study, concerning yellow fever vaccine responses in identical twins. That work adds: Twins' vaccine T cell response reportedly seemed partly convergent, partly personalized.

The chain links TRBV10-1 to TRBJ2-2; no clear D. This TCR came from a woman younger than 35 in good health. The specimen was CD8+ T cells sorted from blood. DNA of the CDR3: TGCGCCAGCAGTGTCAAGCGGAACACCGGGGAGCTGTTTTTT. Translating it yields CASSVKRNTGELFF.